Listed below are T cell receptor beta chains from one sample, sequenced in a study of T-cell memory formation after mild COVID-19. TCRdb analysed the 5' RACE reads with MiXCR anew, one entry per CDR3 protein. Seen here are roughly 560,000 distinct CDR3 sequences, roughly 20% observed once, and the top ten hold approximately 12%. Input material: PBMCs or a T cell subset sorted from them (not recorded which). These receptors were obtained from an adult woman who had mild COVID-19 (a few samples of this study predate the infection). Cell type and time point are not known. The CDR3 runs from the conserved cysteine through the conserved F or W. The D gene is left open where the match is weak. Clone sizes are given selectively: once, few, many, or a class where the clone is expanded.

j_call | d_call | clone_size | v_call | cdr3_aa | cdr3_nt
TRBJ2-7 | TRBD1 | - | TRBV7-9 | CASSGGQAITYEQYF | TGTGCCAGCAGCGGGGGACAGGCAATTACCTACGAGCAGTACTTC
TRBJ2-1 | TRBD2 | many | TRBV24-1 | CATSDPTLAGFYNEQFF | TGTGCCACCAGTGACCCGACCCTAGCGGGGTTCTACAATGAGCAGTTCTTC
TRBJ2-1 | TRBD2 | - | TRBV24-1 | CATGGGGAGEQFF | TGTGCCACCGGGGGCGGGGGGGCCGGTGAGCAGTTCTTC
TRBJ2-6 | - | - | TRBV20-1 | CSARASGRSGTNVLTF | TGCAGTGCTAGAGCCTCTGGTCGCTCTGGGACCAACGTCCTGACTTTC
TRBJ1-1 | - | - | TRBV20-1 | CSARSHWEHTEAFF | TGCAGTGCTAGGAGCCATTGGGAGCACACTGAAGCTTTCTTT
TRBJ1-5 | - | few | TRBV12-3/TRBV12-4 | CASSRQAAGPQHF | TGTGCCAGCAGTAGACAGGCTGCGGGGCCCCAGCATTTT
TRBJ2-2 | - | - | TRBV6-2/TRBV6-3 | CASRDGATNTGELFF | TGTGCCAGCAGGGATGGGGCTACGAACACCGGGGAGCTGTTTTTT
TRBJ1-4 | TRBD1 | - | TRBV6-1 | CASSERPGQNNEKLFF | TGTGCCAGCAGCGAGAGACCGGGACAGAACAATGAAAAACTGTTTTTT
TRBJ1-6 | - | - | TRBV19 | CASSITGNNSPLHF | TGTGCCAGTAGTATAACGGGGAATAATTCACCCCTCCACTTT
TRBJ2-7 | TRBD1 | few | TRBV7-9 | CASSRSTGGSYEQYF | TGTGCCAGCAGCCGATCTACAGGGGGCTCCTACGAGCAGTACTTC
TRBJ2-7 | - | - | TRBV12-3/TRBV12-4 | CASSFGRGPYEQYF | TGTGCCAGCAGTTTTGGTCGGGGACCCTACGAGCAGTACTTC
TRBJ2-5 | TRBD2 | - | TRBV20-1 | CSARAAGDWYQETQYF | TGCAGTGCTAGGGCCGCGGGGGATTGGTACCAAGAGACCCAGTACTTC
TRBJ2-7 | - | few | TRBV10-3 | CAISEVGQNYEQYF | TGTGCCATCAGTGAGGTAGGACAGAACTACGAGCAGTACTTC
TRBJ2-2 | TRBD2 | few | TRBV7-2 | CASSLISGRQNTGELFF | TGTGCCAGCAGCTTAATTAGCGGGAGGCAGAACACCGGGGAGCTGTTTTTT
TRBJ2-7 | - | few | TRBV5-4 | CASRGEGYEQYF | TGTGCCAGCAGGGGGGAAGGGTACGAGCAGTACTTC
TRBJ1-5 | - | few | TRBV21-1 | CASSKSIRDKRPRICSNQPQHF | TGTGCCAGCAGCAAATCTATTCGGGACAAGCGCCCGCGAATTTGTAGCAATCAGCCCCAGCATTTT
TRBJ1-1 | - | few | TRBV19 | CASSPWTVNTEAFF | TGTGCCAGTAGTCCCTGGACGGTGAACACTGAAGCTTTCTTT
TRBJ2-5 | - | many | TRBV7-2 | CASSLVQGLQETQYF | TGTGCCAGCAGCTTAGTGCAGGGACTTCAAGAGACCCAGTACTTC
TRBJ2-2 | - | - | TRBV28 | CAINFWGAGELFF | TGTGCCATCAACTTTTGGGGCGCCGGGGAGCTGTTTTTT
TRBJ1-5 | - | few | TRBV20-1 | CSARETKPGRYSNQPQHF | TGCAGTGCTAGAGAAACAAAACCGGGACGGTATAGCAATCAGCCCCAGCATTTT
TRBJ1-3 | - | - | TRBV6-1 | CASREDISGNTIYF | TGTGCCAGCAGGGAGGACATCTCTGGAAACACCATATATTTT
TRBJ1-1 | TRBD1 | - | TRBV7-2 | CASSSQGRNTEAFF | TGTGCCAGCAGCTCACAGGGGAGGAACACTGAAGCTTTCTTT
TRBJ1-5 | - | - | TRBV10-3 | CAISESGQPRTVSNQPQHF | TGTGCCATCAGTGAGTCGGGGCAACCACGGACGGTTAGCAATCAGCCCCAGCATTTT